This section outlines one T cell receptor beta chain sequence together with its context. This clonotype was seen more than once but under ten times. The specificity of this receptor is unknown. No qualities accompany the bases; no much larger clone lies one base away. Exclusion was applied to patients with uncontrolled infections, other autoimmune diseases, pregnancy or lactation. Diagnoses relied on clinical symptoms, serum thyroxine and TRAb, thyroid ultrasound and orbital computed tomography. Total RNA was extracted with Trizol reagent, and quality was checked on an Agilent 2100 Bioanalyzer. The germline V gene provides CDR1 SQVTM and CDR2 ANQGSEA. Trimming removed 3 bases from V and 5 bases from J; the gene matches leave 12 bases unexplained. Spanning cysteine to phenylalanine, the CDR3 consists of 16 amino acids. This entry keeps only the CDR3 DNA: 48 bases, framed from base 1. TCR beta CDR3 regions were amplified from RNA transcripts. The TCR CDR3 was subjected to a first round of RT-PCR using the HTBI primer set and the Qiagen OneStep RT-PCR kit. Libraries were constructed in a second round of multiplex PCR, after which size selection and purification were carried out. Sequencing of the libraries was done on an Illumina HiSeq2000 using paired-end 100 bp reads. The authors processed their data as follows. SOAPnuke was used to process the raw data, with reads discarded if the reads contained adapters or uncalled bases, had a mean Phred below 15, or lacked an exact constant-primer or identifier match. High-quality paired reads were merged using COPE v1.2.5, and each unique nucleotide sequence was defined as a clonotype. MiTCR v1.1 was used to align the clonotypes against IMGT TRBV, TRBD and TRBJ reference segments. The analysis was restricted to V-J combinations with a frequency above 0.0001, which together covered 99% to 99.2% of the repertoires. The TCS score was defined as the ratio of F50 (clonal expansion) to E x V (chaos), calculated using BLOSUM62-based TCRdist between CDR3 peptides within each V-J. Welch's t-statistics and random forest reduced 514 V-J features to 10 to 15, which were used in a naive Bayes classifier (R e1071). The Morisita-Horn index was used to measure how similar the thyroid and blood repertoires were. TCRdb reanalyzed the raw reads on its own, using fastp at Q25 for trimming and MiXCR for clone calling, and kept in-frame beta chains. One record per CDR3 amino acid sequence lists the most common genes and DNA. In this record, the V and J calls reflect TCRdb's handling and not the investigators' own analysis. The sample includes 650,000 to 800,000 distinct CDR3 sequences, with 45% observed a single time. The ten largest clones represent less than 9.5% of the sample.

This record comes from a study of T cells in Graves' hyperthyroidism and ophthalmopathy (dated by TCRdb to the late 2010s). For the wider study: To identify TCR V-J signatures that set the groups apart, the researchers used a discovery cohort of 100 patients, made up of some 41 with Graves' ophthalmopathy and 57 with stable Graves' hyperthyroidism. An independent validation cohort of 18 to 20 hyperthyroidism patients and 17 patients who later progressed to ophthalmopathy tested prospective prediction of ophthalmopathy. The study also compared thyroid tissue and blood T-cell repertoires from about 6 Graves' hyperthyroidism patients. The 100 or so discovery patients were divided at random into training and test sets in a 7:3 ratio. According to the paper, TCR Vbeta CDR3 sequencing was carried out on about 140 peripheral blood samples, which came from some 41 ophthalmopathy, under 80 hyperthyroidism and 17 progressor patients. Following sampling, methimazole starting at 30 mg daily was given to hyperthyroidism patients, and high-dose intravenous methylprednisolone was given to ophthalmopathy patients.

The investigation overall reported the following: Sample size was not statistically predetermined, and investigators were not blinded to group allocation. In validation, progression to ophthalmopathy was predicted by the model with more than 65% sensitivity and around 75% specificity, a median of 6.5 months before onset. Most expanded thyroid clonotypes (frequency above 0.001) were also found in blood, which suggests that blood repertoires may mirror thyroid immune responses. A 13 V-J signature model separated ophthalmopathy from stable hyperthyroidism, with 87.88% sensitivity and around 84% specificity in cross-validation and 80%/75% in testing.

The TCR sequence derives from an adult man with Graves' disease, either hyperthyroidism or ophthalmopathy (not recorded which). The specimen was peripheral blood or thyroid tissue (not recorded which). The receptor chain draws on TRBV29-1 and TRBJ1-2, and TRBD1 matches 10 of the central bases. The nucleotide sequence is given as TGCAGCGTTGATAATATGGGGACAGGGGCAACTTATGGCTACACCTTC. Its protein product is CSVDNMGTGATYGYTF.